This T cell receptor (beta chain) is drawn from a study of cytomegalovirus exposure and HLA in healthy donors. Trimming at V came to 3 bases and at J to 6 bases, leaving 16 bases not matched to a gene. Germline CDR1 reads MGHRA; CDR2 reads YSYEKL. CDR3 length: 17 amino acids. Vbeta (60) and Jbeta (13) primers were used in the PCR. Data came from immunoSEQ multiplex PCR; TCRdb stores just in-frame clones and leaves some out. This sample has around 140,000 clones, with approximately 80% found just once. V and J are TRBV4-1 and TRBJ1-2; TRBD1 matches at 7 bases. The specimen was PBMCs. The TCR comes from a young woman in good health and CMV-seropositive. The CDR3, as DNA: TGCGCCAGCAGCCACGACAGGGCTACCCGTTGGTTGGATGGCTACACCTTC. As protein: CASSHDRATRWLDGYTF.